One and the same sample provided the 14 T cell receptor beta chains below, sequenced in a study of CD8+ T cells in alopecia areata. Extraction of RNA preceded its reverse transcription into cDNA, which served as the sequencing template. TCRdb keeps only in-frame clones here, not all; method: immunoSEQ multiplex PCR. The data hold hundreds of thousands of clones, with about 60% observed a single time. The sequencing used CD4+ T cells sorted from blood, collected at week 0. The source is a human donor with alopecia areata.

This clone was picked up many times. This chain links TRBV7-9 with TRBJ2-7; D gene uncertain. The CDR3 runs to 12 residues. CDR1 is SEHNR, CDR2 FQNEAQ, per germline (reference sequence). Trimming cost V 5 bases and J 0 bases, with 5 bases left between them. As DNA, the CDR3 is TGTGCCAGCAGCCCTAGCTCCTACGAGCAGTACTTC. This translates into CASSPSSYEQYF. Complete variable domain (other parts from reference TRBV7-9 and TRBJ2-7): DTGVSQNPRHKITKRGQNVTFRCDPISEHNRLYWYRQTLGQGPEFLTYFQNEAQLEKSRLLSDRFSAERPKGSFSTLEIQRTEQGDSAMYLCASSPSSYEQYFGPGTRLTVT.

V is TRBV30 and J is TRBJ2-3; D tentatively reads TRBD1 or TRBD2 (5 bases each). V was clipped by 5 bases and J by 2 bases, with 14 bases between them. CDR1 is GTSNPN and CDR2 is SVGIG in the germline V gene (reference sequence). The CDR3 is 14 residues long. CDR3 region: CAWGPWGFTDTQYF. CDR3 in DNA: TGTGCCTGGGGCCCCTGGGGGTTCACAGATACGCAGTATTTT.

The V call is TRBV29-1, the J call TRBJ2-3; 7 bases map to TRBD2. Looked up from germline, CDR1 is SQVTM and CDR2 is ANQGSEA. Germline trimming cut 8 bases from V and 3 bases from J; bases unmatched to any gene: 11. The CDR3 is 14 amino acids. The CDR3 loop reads CSFTSASGTDTQYF. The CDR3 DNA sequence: TGCAGCTTCACGTCGGCTAGCGGTACAGATACGCAGTATTTT.

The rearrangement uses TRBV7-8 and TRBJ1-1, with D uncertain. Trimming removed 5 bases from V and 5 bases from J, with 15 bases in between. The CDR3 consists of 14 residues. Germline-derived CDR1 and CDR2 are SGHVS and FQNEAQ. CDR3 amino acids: CASSLLEPGTEAFF. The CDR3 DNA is TGTGCCAGCAGCCTCCTTGAGCCTGGAACTGAAGCTTTCTTT.

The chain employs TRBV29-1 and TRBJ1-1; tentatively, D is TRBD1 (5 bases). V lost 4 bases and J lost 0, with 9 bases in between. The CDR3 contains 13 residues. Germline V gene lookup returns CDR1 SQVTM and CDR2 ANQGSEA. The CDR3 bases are TGCAGCGTTGTGACCAGGGTGAACACTGAAGCTTTCTTT. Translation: CSVVTRVNTEAFF.

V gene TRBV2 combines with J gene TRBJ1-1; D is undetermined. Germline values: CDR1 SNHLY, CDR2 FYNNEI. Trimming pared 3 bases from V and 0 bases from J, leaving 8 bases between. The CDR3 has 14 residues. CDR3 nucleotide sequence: TGTGCCAGCAGTGACGGGTATATGAACACTGAAGCTTTCTTT. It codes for CASSDGYMNTEAFF.

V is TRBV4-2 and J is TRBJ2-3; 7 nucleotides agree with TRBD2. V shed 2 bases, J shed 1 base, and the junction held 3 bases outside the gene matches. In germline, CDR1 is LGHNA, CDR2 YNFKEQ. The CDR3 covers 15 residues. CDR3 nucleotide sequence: TGTGCCAGCAGCCAAATAGCGGGCCGCACAGATACGCAGTATTTT. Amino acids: CASSQIAGRTDTQYF.

The DNA for the CDR3 is TGTGCCAGCAGCCTAGACAGGGTCGGCAATCAGCCCCAGCATTTT. This sequence encodes CASSLDRVGNQPQHF. This chain links TRBV4-2 with TRBJ1-5, with 7 bases lining up with TRBD1. The trim removed 4 bases at V and 2 bases at J, leaving 5 bases unmatched. The CDR3 totals 15 residues. Germline V gene lookup returns CDR1 LGHNA and CDR2 YNFKEQ.

CDR3 nucleotides: TGCAGCGTTGGGGCGCGTATTAGCACAGATACGCAGTATTTT. This encodes CSVGARISTDTQYF. The rearrangement joins TRBV29-1 to TRBJ2-3; D remains unclear. Trimming left V 4 bases short and J 0 bases short, with 11 bases between. The CDR3 sequence is 14 residues long. Germline CDR1 and CDR2: SQVTM and ANQGSEA.

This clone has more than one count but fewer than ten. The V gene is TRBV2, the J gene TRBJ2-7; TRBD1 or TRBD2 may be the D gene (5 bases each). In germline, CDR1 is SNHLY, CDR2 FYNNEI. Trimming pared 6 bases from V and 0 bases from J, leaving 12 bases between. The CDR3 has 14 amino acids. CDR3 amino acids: CASRRGGSSYEQYF. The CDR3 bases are TGTGCCAGCAGGAGGGGCGGTAGCTCCTACGAGCAGTACTTC.

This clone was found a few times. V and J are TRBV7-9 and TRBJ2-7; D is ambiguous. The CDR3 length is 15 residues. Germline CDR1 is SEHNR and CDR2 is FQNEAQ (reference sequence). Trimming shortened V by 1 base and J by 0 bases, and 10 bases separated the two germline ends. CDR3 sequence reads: CASSLDRHYSYEQYF. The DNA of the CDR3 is TGTGCCAGCAGCTTAGATAGGCATTACTCCTACGAGCAGTACTTC.

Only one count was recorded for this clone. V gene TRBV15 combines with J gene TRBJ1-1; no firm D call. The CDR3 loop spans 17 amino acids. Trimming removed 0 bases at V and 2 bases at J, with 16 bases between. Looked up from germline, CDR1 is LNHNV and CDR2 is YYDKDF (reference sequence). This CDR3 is CATSRDRNDFGNTEAFF. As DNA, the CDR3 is TGTGCCACCAGCAGAGACAGGAACGATTTTGGCAACACTGAAGCTTTCTTT.

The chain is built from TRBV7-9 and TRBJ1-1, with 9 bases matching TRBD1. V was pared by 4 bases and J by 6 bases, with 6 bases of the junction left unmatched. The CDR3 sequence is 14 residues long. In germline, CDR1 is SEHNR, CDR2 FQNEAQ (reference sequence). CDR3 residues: CASSSFDRGAEAFF. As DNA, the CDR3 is TGTGCCAGCAGCTCGTTCGACAGGGGGGCTGAAGCTTTCTTT. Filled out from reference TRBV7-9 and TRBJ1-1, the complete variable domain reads DTGVSQNPRHKITKRGQNVTFRCDPISEHNRLYWYRQTLGQGPEFLTYFQNEAQLEKSRLLSDRFSAERPKGSFSTLEIQRTEQGDSAMYLCASSSFDRGAEAFFGQGTRLTVV.

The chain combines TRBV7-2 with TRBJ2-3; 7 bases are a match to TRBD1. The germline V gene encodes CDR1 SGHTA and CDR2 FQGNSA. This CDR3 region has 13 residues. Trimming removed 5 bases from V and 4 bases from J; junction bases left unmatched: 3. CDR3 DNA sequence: TGTGCCAGCAGCCCGAGGGGGCCAGATACGCAGTATTTT. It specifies CASSPRGPDTQYF. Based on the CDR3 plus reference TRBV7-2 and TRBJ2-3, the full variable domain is GAGVSQSPSNKVTEKGKDVELRCDPISGHTALYWYRQSLGQGLEFLIYFQGNSAPDKSGLPSDRFSAERTGGSVSTLTIQRTQQEDSAVYLCASSPRGPDTQYFGPGTRLTVL.